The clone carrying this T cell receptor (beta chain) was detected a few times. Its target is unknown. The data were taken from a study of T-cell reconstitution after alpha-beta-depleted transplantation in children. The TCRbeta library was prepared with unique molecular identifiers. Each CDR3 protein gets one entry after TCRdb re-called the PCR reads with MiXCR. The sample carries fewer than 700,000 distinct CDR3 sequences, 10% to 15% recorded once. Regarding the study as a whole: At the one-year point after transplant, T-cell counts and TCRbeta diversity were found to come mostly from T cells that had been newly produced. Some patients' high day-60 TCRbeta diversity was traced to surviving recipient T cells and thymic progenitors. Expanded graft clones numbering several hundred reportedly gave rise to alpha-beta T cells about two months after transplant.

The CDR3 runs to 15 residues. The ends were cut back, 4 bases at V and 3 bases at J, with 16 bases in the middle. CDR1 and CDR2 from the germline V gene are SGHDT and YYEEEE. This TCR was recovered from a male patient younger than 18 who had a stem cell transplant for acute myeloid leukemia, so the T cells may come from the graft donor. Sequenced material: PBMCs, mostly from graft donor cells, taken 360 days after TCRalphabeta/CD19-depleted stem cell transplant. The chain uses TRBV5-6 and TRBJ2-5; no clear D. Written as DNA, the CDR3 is TGTGCCAGCAGCCGGACCGGGCCGTGGGAAGAGACCCAGTACTTC. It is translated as CASSRTGPWEETQYF.